This entry lists 26 T cell receptor beta chains sequenced from one sample in a study of cytomegalovirus exposure and HLA in healthy donors. In the PCR, 60 Vbeta and 13 Jbeta primers were used. Sequencing was performed with immunoSEQ multiplex PCR; in TCRdb, only in-frame clones are kept and a portion is missing. The profile covers around 68,000 clones, with 65% to 70% appearing a single time and approximately 11% taken by the ten largest. Input material: PBMCs. The receptors stem from a woman aged 25 to 45 in good health and CMV-seronegative.

This clone was seen just once. This rearrangement joins TRBV4-1 to TRBJ1-1; D is ambiguous. With 0 bases removed from V and 4 bases from J, the gap between germline ends came to 15 bases. The CDR3 contains 16 residues. From germline, CDR1 is MGHRA and CDR2 YSYEKL. CDR3 amino acids: CASSQEYRVRVTEAFF. The CDR3 nucleotides read TGCGCCAGCAGCCAAGAGTACCGCGTGAGGGTCACTGAAGCTTTCTTT.

This rearrangement joins TRBV25-1 to TRBJ2-5, with D possibly being TRBD1 (6 bases). The CDR3 length is 14 residues. CDR1 and CDR2 (germline): MGHDK, SYGVNS. V dropped 4 bases and J dropped 4 bases, with 13 bases sitting between them. DNA for the CDR3: TGTGCCAGCAGTGTTTCGGTAGGGGGAGAGACCCAGTACTTC. This sequence encodes CASSVSVGGETQYF.

This clone appeared a few times. The chain combines TRBV2 with TRBJ2-7, with 9 bases that match TRBD2. Trimming cost V 4 bases and J 0 bases; bases outside gene matches: 4. Germline V gives CDR1 SNHLY, CDR2 FYNNEI. The CDR3 sequence is 15 residues long. The DNA for the CDR3 is TGTGCCAGCAGTGGACTAGCGGTTAGCTCCTACGAGCAGTACTTC. This codes for CASSGLAVSSYEQYF.

The chain couples TRBV10-3 to TRBJ2-1; 8 bases are shared with TRBD2. The CDR3 length is 16 residues. The V and J ends lost 3 bases and 2 bases, in that order; junction bases with no gene match: 6. The germline CDR1 and CDR2 sequences are ENHRY and SYGVKD. The CDR3 is CAISDPSGSAYNEQFF. The CDR3 DNA sequence: TGTGCCATCAGTGACCCTAGCGGGTCCGCCTACAATGAGCAGTTCTTC.

V usage is TRBV2 and J usage is TRBJ2-7; 7 bases align to TRBD1. The V segment lost 7 bases and the J segment 4 bases; nucleotides outside the gene matches: 7. The germline V gene has CDR1 SNHLY and CDR2 FYNNEI. The CDR3 is 13 residues long. DNA for the CDR3: TGTGCCAGCAATCAACAGGGGCAATACGAGCAGTACTTC. Its protein is CASNQQGQYEQYF.

The chain couples TRBV30 to TRBJ1-4, with 8 bases fitting TRBD1. CDR1 and CDR2 (germline): GTSNPN, SVGIG (reference sequence). J lost 7 bases, V lost 1 base, and 5 bases had no gene match. The CDR3 spans 14 residues. The CDR3 here is CAWSARTGFEKLFF. The CDR3 DNA follows: TGTGCCTGGAGTGCCAGGACAGGGTTTGAAAAACTGTTTTTT.

This clone was picked up a small number of times. The chain has TRBV28 and TRBJ1-5, with D perhaps matching TRBD1 (6 bases). V lost 5 bases to trimming and J lost 7 bases, with 12 bases between them. CDR1 MDHEN and CDR2 SYDVKM come from the germline V gene. CDR3 length: 13 residues. CDR3: CASSGRGRQPQHF. CDR3 DNA: TGTGCCAGCAGTGGGAGGGGGAGGCAGCCCCAGCATTTT.

The rearrangement joins TRBV14 to TRBJ1-1, with D uncertain. CDR1 and CDR2 from the germline V gene are SGHDN and FVKESK. There are 14 residues in the CDR3. The V gene lost 3 bases and the J gene lost 0 bases, with 8 bases spanning the gap. The CDR3 region is CASSHPGMNTEAFF. CDR3 coding DNA: TGTGCCAGCAGCCATCCTGGCATGAACACTGAAGCTTTCTTT.

The rearrangement joins TRBV6-1 to TRBJ2-7, with D perhaps TRBD2 (7 bases). CDR3 length equals 13 residues. CDR1 is MNHNS, CDR2 SASEGT, per germline. Trimming left V 6 bases short and J 0 bases short, with 9 bases between. Here the CDR3 reads CASRAGASYEQYF. Here the CDR3 DNA reads TGTGCCAGCAGGGCGGGGGCCTCCTACGAGCAGTACTTC.

V usage is TRBV6-1 and J usage is TRBJ1-4; D is ambiguous. Trimming cost V 5 bases and J 6 bases, with 13 bases left between them. The CDR3 totals 14 residues. The germline V gene encodes CDR1 MNHNS and CDR2 SASEGT. The CDR3 bases are TGTGCCAGCAGTAGCGGCAGCCAGTATGAAAAACTGTTTTTT. This codes for CASSSGSQYEKLFF.

The chain carries TRBV5-4 and TRBJ2-2, with 7 bases identical to TRBD1. With V trimmed by 0 bases and J by 0 bases, 2 bases remained unmatched. Germline-derived CDR1 and CDR2 are SGHNT and YYREEE (reference sequence). The CDR3 has 16 residues. The CDR3 bases are TGTGCCAGCAGCTTGGGGCAGGGGGCGAACACCGGGGAGCTGTTTTTT. Translation: CASSLGQGANTGELFF.

This clone occurred once. The chain couples TRBV9 to TRBJ1-2; weak D call: TRBD1 (6 bases). Per germline, CDR1 SGDLS and CDR2 YYNGEE. Trimming removed 4 bases at V and 1 base at J, with 11 bases between. This CDR3 has 14 residues. The CDR3 region is CASSTRDINYGYTF. The CDR3 DNA follows: TGTGCCAGCAGCACCCGGGACATTAACTATGGCTACACCTTC.

This clone occurred a few times. The CDR3 DNA reads as TGTGCCAGCAGCACATTCCCTAGCGCCGTGGAGAATGAGCAGTTCTTC. Amino acid sequence: CASSTFPSAVENEQFF. The chain joins TRBV28 to TRBJ2-1; D may be TRBD2 (6 bases). In germline, CDR1 is MDHEN, CDR2 SYDVKM. The CDR3 length is 16 residues. Trimming stripped 6 bases from V and 7 bases from J, with 22 bases between.

V gene TRBV7-9 combines with J gene TRBJ1-4; D might be TRBD1 (5 bases). The CDR3 is 17 residues long. V lost 2 bases, J lost 1 base, and 14 bases lay in between. Germline V gene sequence: CDR1 SEHNR, CDR2 FQNEAQ (reference sequence). Written as DNA, the CDR3 is TGTGCCAGCAGCTTAACCACGGACGGACAAACTAATGAAAAACTGTTTTTT. It is translated as CASSLTTDGQTNEKLFF.

The chain links TRBV30 to TRBJ2-6, with D possibly being TRBD2 (5 bases). Trimming took off 1 base at V and 2 bases at J, with 6 bases between the two ends. This CDR3 spans 14 amino acids. CDR1 is GTSNPN and CDR2 is SVGIG in the germline V gene (reference sequence). Here the CDR3 reads CAWSGGTGANVLTF. The CDR3 nucleotides read TGTGCCTGGAGTGGAGGGACTGGGGCCAACGTCCTGACTTTC. Together with reference TRBV30 and TRBJ2-6, the CDR3 gives the full variable domain: SQTIHQWPATLVQPVGSPLSLECTVEGTSNPNLYWYRQAAGRGLQLLFYSVGIGQISSEVPQNLSASRPQDRQFILSSKKLLLSDSGFYLCAWSGGTGANVLTFGAGSRLTVL.

The chain carries TRBV2 and TRBJ2-5; TRBD2 might be the D (5 bases). The CDR3 runs 14 residues. V lost 7 bases to trimming and J lost 5 bases, with 17 bases between them. Germline V gene sequence: CDR1 SNHLY, CDR2 FYNNEI. The CDR3 DNA reads TGTGCCAGCAAGGGAAGACTACTTAAGGAGACCCAGTACTTC. Translation: CASKGRLLKETQYF.

The chain links TRBV4-2 to TRBJ2-5, with 15 bases fitting TRBD2. The V segment lost 1 base and the J segment 0 bases; nucleotides outside the gene matches: 3. The CDR3 runs to 18 residues. In germline, CDR1 is LGHNA, CDR2 YNFKEQ. The CDR3 loop reads CASSQGGTSGGNQETQYF. The CDR3 DNA sequence: TGTGCCAGCAGCCAAGGGGGGACTAGCGGGGGGAACCAAGAGACCCAGTACTTC.

The rearrangement links TRBV18 to TRBJ2-5; the match to TRBD1 covers 7 bases. The CDR3 is 15 residues long. The germline V gene encodes CDR1 KGHSH and CDR2 LQKENI. With 6 bases clipped from V and 5 bases from J, the junction kept 12 bases outside the gene matches. CDR3 in DNA: TGTGCCAGCTCCCGCGGACAGGTTGGCGGGGAGACCCAGTACTTC. It translates to CASSRGQVGGETQYF. Based on the CDR3 plus reference TRBV18 and TRBJ2-5, the full variable domain is NAGVMQNPRHLVRRRGQEARLRCSPMKGHSHVYWYRQLPEEGLKFMVYLQKENIIDESGMPKERFSAEFPKEGPSILRIQQVVRGDSAAYFCASSRGQVGGETQYFGPGTRLLVL.

This chain joins TRBV27 and TRBJ2-7; TRBD2 is a possible D gene (7 bases). The V gene's germline CDR1 is MNHEY and CDR2 SMNVEV (reference sequence). Trimming cost V 6 bases and J 7 bases, with 28 bases left between them. The CDR3 loop spans 17 amino acids. CDR3 residues: CASSSPGGRGGLGEQYF. The CDR3 region has the DNA TGTGCCAGCAGCTCCCCCGGGGGGCGGGGCGGGCTCGGGGAGCAGTACTTC.

The rearrangement joins TRBV6-1 to TRBJ2-1; the D gene is possibly TRBD1 (6 bases). Between the trimmed V and J ends, which lost 4 bases and 0 bases, there was a span of 7 bases. The CDR3 totals 14 residues. Germline V gives CDR1 MNHNS, CDR2 SASEGT. The CDR3 reads CASSGGGSYNEQFF. The CDR3 DNA reads TGTGCCAGCAGTGGAGGGGGCTCCTACAATGAGCAGTTCTTC.

The V and J genes are TRBV9 and TRBJ2-5; 10 nucleotides agree with TRBD2. The germline CDR1 and CDR2 sequences are SGDLS and YYNGEE. Losses at the gene ends were 0 bases for V and 4 bases for J; bases not matched to a gene: 6. The CDR3 loop spans 16 amino acids. The CDR3 nucleotides are TGTGCCAGCAGCGTAGAGGTAGCGGGGGGCCCAGAGACCCAGTACTTC. It is translated as CASSVEVAGGPETQYF.

This chain uses TRBV5-1 with TRBJ2-5, with TRBD1 identical over 7 bases. The CDR3 has 14 residues. The V gene's germline CDR1 is SGHRS and CDR2 YFSETQ. V shed 2 bases and J 3 bases; nucleotides not matched to a gene: 4. The CDR3 spells CASSFQGVEETQYF. The CDR3 coding sequence is TGCGCCAGCAGCTTCCAGGGGGTGGAAGAGACCCAGTACTTC. The complete variable domain, with remaining parts taken from reference TRBV5-1 and TRBJ2-5, reads KAGVTQTPRYLIKTRGQQVTLSCSPISGHRSVSWYQQTPGQGLQFLFEYFSETQRNKGNFPGRFSGRQFSNSRSEMNVSTLELGDSALYLCASSFQGVEETQYFGPGTRLLVL.

The DNA of the CDR3 is TGTGCCAGCAGTAAGACTTTAGGGGGGGGAAGCACAGATACGCAGTATTTT. It encodes CASSKTLGGGSTDTQYF. J is TRBJ2-3 and V is TRBV27; a weak D match, TRBD2 (7 bases). This CDR3 contains 17 residues. Trimming left V 5 bases short and J 0 bases short, with 18 bases between. CDR1 and CDR2 (germline): MNHEY, SMNVEV (reference sequence).

The chain couples TRBV5-1 to TRBJ1-1; 7 nucleotides match TRBD1. The J segment lost 0 bases and the V segment lost 2 bases, leaving 4 bases of the junction unmatched. This CDR3 has 15 residues. Germline-derived CDR1 and CDR2 are SGHRS and YFSETQ. The CDR3 DNA reads TGCGCCAGCAGCTTTGATCAGGGGGTGAACACTGAAGCTTTCTTT. This codes for CASSFDQGVNTEAFF.

This sequence joins TRBV11-3 and TRBJ2-7, with a tentative D call TRBD2 (5 bases). The CDR3 runs to 13 residues. The germline V gene has CDR1 SGHNT and CDR2 YENEEA. Trimming took 8 bases from V and 3 from J, leaving 14 bases between them. The CDR3 loop reads CASAGESVYEQYF. The CDR3 DNA sequence: TGTGCCAGCGCCGGGGAATCTGTCTACGAGCAGTACTTC.

Note on this clone: Within the sample, other DNA sequences also encode this same CDR3. The chain uses TRBV30 and TRBJ2-2; D possibly corresponds to TRBD1 (5 bases). CDR1 GTSNPN and CDR2 SVGIG come from the germline V gene (reference sequence). This CDR3 contains 14 residues. Trimming removed 2 bases at V and 0 bases at J, with 7 bases between. The CDR3 loop reads CAWSTGANTGELFF. Here the CDR3 DNA reads TGTGCCTGGAGTACAGGCGCGAACACCGGGGAGCTGTTTTTT.